The rows below give T cell receptor beta chains drawn from one sample of a study of cytomegalovirus exposure and HLA in healthy donors. The repertoire was sequenced with immunoSEQ multiplex PCR; TCRdb's copy has only in-frame clones and lacks some. The table has some 180,000 clones, around 78% seen once; the top ten hold about 1.6%. Sequencing was done on a sample of PBMCs. The receptors originated from a man younger than 30 in good health and CMV-seronegative. The CDR3 runs from the conserved cysteine through the conserved F or W. A D gene is named only where the DNA matches it firmly. Clone size is shown for a subset of rows, as once, few, many or a class of expanded clone.

V gene: TRBV2
J gene: TRBJ1-1
clone size: NA
D gene: NA
CDR3 protein: CASWGVTTEAFF
CDR3 DNA: TGTGCCAGTTGGGGGGTTACCACTGAAGCTTTCTTT

V gene: TRBV5-1
J gene: TRBJ1-1
clone size: NA
D gene: NA
CDR3 protein: CASSPGDRGNTEAFF
CDR3 DNA: TGCGCCAGCAGCCCGGGGGATCGGGGGAACACTGAAGCTTTCTTT

V gene: TRBV29-1
J gene: TRBJ2-3
clone size: NA
D gene: TRBD2
CDR3 protein: CSSGGGDTQYF
CDR3 DNA: TGCAGCTCGGGGGGGGGAGATACGCAGTATTTT

V gene: TRBV5-1
J gene: TRBJ2-6
clone size: NA
D gene: NA
CDR3 protein: CASSLAHGGPSRSGANVLTF
CDR3 DNA: TGCGCCAGCAGCTTGGCCCATGGGGGCCCCTCTCGCTCTGGGGCCAACGTCCTGACTTTC

V gene: TRBV5-1
J gene: TRBJ2-2
clone size: NA
D gene: TRBD1
CDR3 protein: CASSLEGQGNTGELFF
CDR3 DNA: TGCGCCAGCAGCTTGGAGGGACAGGGGAACACCGGGGAGCTGTTTTTT

V gene: TRBV7-2
J gene: TRBJ2-7
clone size: NA
D gene: TRBD2
CDR3 protein: CASSRGGTTYEQYF
CDR3 DNA: TGTGCCAGCAGCCGCGGGGGGACAACCTACGAGCAGTACTTC

V gene: TRBV11-2
J gene: TRBJ1-1
clone size: few
D gene: NA
CDR3 protein: CASSLLPRGANTEAFF
CDR3 DNA: TGTGCCAGCAGCCTCCTACCGCGGGGCGCGAACACTGAAGCTTTCTTT

V gene: TRBV7-2
J gene: TRBJ2-1
clone size: once
D gene: NA
CDR3 protein: CASSTPMGGNEQFF
CDR3 DNA: TGTGCCAGCAGCACCCCTATGGGGGGCAATGAGCAGTTCTTC

V gene: TRBV18
J gene: TRBJ2-3
clone size: NA
D gene: NA
CDR3 protein: CASSAGADTQYF
CDR3 DNA: TGTGCCAGCTCCGCAGGGGCAGATACGCAGTATTTT

V gene: TRBV28
J gene: TRBJ1-1
clone size: NA
D gene: TRBD1
CDR3 protein: CASSLLPDRGNTEAFF
CDR3 DNA: TGTGCCAGCAGTTTATTACCCGACAGGGGGAACACTGAAGCTTTCTTT

V gene: TRBV18
J gene: TRBJ1-2
clone size: few
D gene: NA
CDR3 protein: CASSPPRDNFYGYTF
CDR3 DNA: TGTGCCAGCTCACCACCTCGGGACAACTTCTATGGCTACACCTTC

V gene: TRBV5-1
J gene: TRBJ2-7
clone size: NA
D gene: TRBD1
CDR3 protein: CASSLEQGYEQYF
CDR3 DNA: TGCGCCAGCAGCTTGGAACAGGGGTACGAGCAGTACTTC

V gene: TRBV2
J gene: TRBJ2-1
clone size: NA
D gene: NA
CDR3 protein: CASSEAKHNEQFF
CDR3 DNA: TGTGCCAGCAGTGAGGCCAAACACAATGAGCAGTTCTTC

V gene: TRBV5-1
J gene: TRBJ2-7
clone size: NA
D gene: NA
CDR3 protein: CASSLGSGYEQYF
CDR3 DNA: TGCGCCAGCAGCCTTGGATCAGGCTACGAGCAGTACTTC

V gene: TRBV27
J gene: TRBJ2-2
clone size: NA
D gene: TRBD2
CDR3 protein: CASSFGPRASGRGSNTGELFF
CDR3 DNA: TGTGCCAGCAGTTTCGGTCCCCGGGCTAGCGGGAGGGGGTCGAACACCGGGGAGCTGTTTTTT

V gene: TRBV30
J gene: TRBJ2-3
clone size: NA
D gene: TRBD2
CDR3 protein: CAWAGGGRTDTQYF
CDR3 DNA: TGTGCCTGGGCGGGGGGGGGTAGAACAGATACGCAGTATTTT

V gene: TRBV11-2
J gene: TRBJ2-7
clone size: once
D gene: TRBD2
CDR3 protein: CASSGLEVYEQYF
CDR3 DNA: TGTGCCAGCAGTGGACTAGAAGTCTACGAGCAGTACTTC

V gene: TRBV28
J gene: TRBJ2-7
clone size: NA
D gene: NA
CDR3 protein: CASSSQGRGYEQYF
CDR3 DNA: TGTGCCAGCAGTTCCCAGGGTCGCGGCTACGAGCAGTACTTC

V gene: TRBV2
J gene: TRBJ2-7
clone size: NA
D gene: TRBD2
CDR3 protein: CASSVVVSGIYEQYF
CDR3 DNA: TGTGCCAGCTCCGTTGTTGTTAGCGGGATATACGAGCAGTACTTC

V gene: TRBV5-1
J gene: TRBJ2-7
clone size: NA
D gene: NA
CDR3 protein: CASSFGTGSSYEQYF
CDR3 DNA: TGCGCCAGCAGCTTCGGGACTGGGAGCTCCTACGAGCAGTACTTC

V gene: TRBV7-9
J gene: TRBJ2-7
clone size: NA
D gene: NA
CDR3 protein: CASSPPGERVFSYEQYF
CDR3 DNA: TGTGCCAGCAGCCCCCCGGGGGAGCGCGTCTTCTCCTACGAGCAGTACTTC

V gene: TRBV11-1
J gene: TRBJ2-5
clone size: NA
D gene: TRBD1
CDR3 protein: CASSFGQVKETQYF
CDR3 DNA: TGTGCCAGCAGCTTCGGACAGGTGAAAGAGACCCAGTACTTC

V gene: TRBV5-6
J gene: TRBJ1-1
clone size: few
D gene: TRBD1
CDR3 protein: CASSLTGAEKVPEAFF
CDR3 DNA: TGTGCCAGCAGCCTGACAGGGGCGGAGAAAGTGCCTGAAGCTTTCTTT

V gene: TRBV19
J gene: TRBJ1-6
clone size: NA
D gene: NA
CDR3 protein: CASGQKNSPLHF
CDR3 DNA: TGTGCCAGTGGACAAAAAAATTCACCCCTCCACTTT

V gene: TRBV18
J gene: TRBJ1-1
clone size: NA
D gene: NA
CDR3 protein: CASSPQASGSGTEAFF
CDR3 DNA: TGTGCCAGCTCACCACAGGCGTCAGGGTCAGGCACTGAAGCTTTCTTT

V gene: TRBV5-1
J gene: TRBJ1-2
clone size: NA
D gene: TRBD1
CDR3 protein: CASSLAGQGGLSGYTF
CDR3 DNA: TGCGCCAGCAGCTTGGCGGGACAGGGGGGTTTAAGTGGCTACACCTTC

V gene: TRBV5-1
J gene: TRBJ2-1
clone size: NA
D gene: NA
CDR3 protein: CASRRLNEQFF
CDR3 DNA: TGCGCCAGCAGGCGGTTGAATGAGCAGTTCTTC

V gene: TRBV4-2
J gene: TRBJ2-1
clone size: NA
D gene: TRBD2
CDR3 protein: CASSATGTSVRGEQFF
CDR3 DNA: TGTGCCAGCAGCGCGACCGGGACTAGCGTCAGGGGTGAGCAGTTCTTC

V gene: TRBV29-1
J gene: TRBJ2-7
clone size: NA
D gene: TRBD2
CDR3 protein: CSVGSGRALEQYF
CDR3 DNA: TGCAGCGTTGGGAGCGGGAGGGCCCTCGAGCAGTACTTC

V gene: TRBV2
J gene: TRBJ1-2
clone size: NA
D gene: NA
CDR3 protein: CASSVGRESGYTF
CDR3 DNA: TGTGCCAGCAGTGTTGGCAGGGAAAGTGGCTACACCTTC

V gene: TRBV25-1
J gene: TRBJ2-7
clone size: NA
D gene: NA
CDR3 protein: CASSDPGMYEQYF
CDR3 DNA: TGTGCCAGCAGTGATCCAGGGATGTACGAGCAGTACTTC

V gene: TRBV7-9
J gene: TRBJ2-3
clone size: NA
D gene: NA
CDR3 protein: CASSPFGQGSTDTQYF
CDR3 DNA: TGTGCCAGCAGCCCTTTTGGGCAGGGGAGCACAGATACGCAGTATTTT

V gene: TRBV28
J gene: TRBJ2-1
clone size: NA
D gene: NA
CDR3 protein: CASRRPDSYNEQFF
CDR3 DNA: TGTGCCAGCAGGCGGCCAGACTCCTACAATGAGCAGTTCTTC

V gene: TRBV5-6
J gene: TRBJ2-2
clone size: NA
D gene: NA
CDR3 protein: CASILRLTAARRTGELFF
CDR3 DNA: TGTGCCAGCATCCTCAGGCTGACAGCTGCAAGGCGAACCGGGGAGCTGTTTTTT

V gene: TRBV28
J gene: TRBJ2-7
clone size: NA
D gene: TRBD2
CDR3 protein: CASSFPSGRHYEQYF
CDR3 DNA: TGTGCCAGCAGTTTCCCTAGCGGAAGACACTACGAGCAGTACTTC

V gene: TRBV7-9
J gene: TRBJ1-6
clone size: NA
D gene: NA
CDR3 protein: CASTPSGESNSPLHF
CDR3 DNA: TGTGCCAGCACCCCCTCGGGGGAAAGCAATTCACCCCTCCACTTT

V gene: TRBV4-1
J gene: TRBJ1-2
clone size: NA
D gene: NA
CDR3 protein: CASGVGGDLHGYTF
CDR3 DNA: TGCGCCAGCGGAGTAGGGGGAGATCTTCATGGCTACACCTTC

V gene: TRBV30
J gene: TRBJ1-2
clone size: NA
D gene: NA
CDR3 protein: CAESTTGSRYTF
CDR3 DNA: TGTGCCGAGAGTACTACAGGGTCTCGCTACACCTTC

V gene: TRBV10-3
J gene: TRBJ2-3
clone size: NA
D gene: NA
CDR3 protein: CAISEGTTTDTQYF
CDR3 DNA: TGTGCCATCAGTGAGGGGACAACCACAGATACGCAGTATTTT

V gene: TRBV27
J gene: TRBJ1-2
clone size: NA
D gene: TRBD1
CDR3 protein: CASSLVGRGLIGGYTF
CDR3 DNA: TGTGCCAGCAGTTTAGTCGGCAGGGGGCTGATTGGGGGCTACACCTTC

V gene: TRBV6-1
J gene: TRBJ2-2
clone size: once
D gene: NA
CDR3 protein: CASSAPGRGTGELFF
CDR3 DNA: TGTGCCAGCAGTGCGCCAGGTCGAGGAACCGGGGAGCTATTTTTT

V gene: TRBV11-2
J gene: TRBJ2-1
clone size: NA
D gene: TRBD2
CDR3 protein: CASRQSGAPNNEQFF
CDR3 DNA: TGTGCCAGCAGACAAAGCGGGGCCCCAAACAATGAGCAGTTCTTC

V gene: TRBV28
J gene: TRBJ2-7
clone size: NA
D gene: TRBD2
CDR3 protein: CAVEGVGLAGGAGFYEQYF
CDR3 DNA: TGTGCGGTGGAGGGGGTGGGACTAGCGGGAGGGGCCGGTTTCTACGAGCAGTACTTC

V gene: TRBV5-4
J gene: TRBJ2-7
clone size: NA
D gene: NA
CDR3 protein: CASSLGRGSSYEQYF
CDR3 DNA: TGTGCCAGCAGCTTGGGACGGGGTTCCTCCTACGAGCAGTACTTC

V gene: TRBV7-2
J gene: TRBJ2-1
clone size: once
D gene: TRBD2
CDR3 protein: CASSAGGLAGASYNEQFF
CDR3 DNA: TGTGCCAGCAGCGCGGGGGGGCTAGCGGGGGCTTCCTACAATGAGCAGTTCTTC

V gene: TRBV5-6
J gene: TRBJ2-7
clone size: once
D gene: NA
CDR3 protein: CASSYSYEQYF
CDR3 DNA: TGTGCCAGCAGTTACTCCTACGAGCAGTACTTC

V gene: TRBV6-1
J gene: TRBJ1-1
clone size: NA
D gene: NA
CDR3 protein: CASSVTGMNTEAFF
CDR3 DNA: TGTGCCAGCAGTGTGACAGGCATGAACACTGAAGCTTTCTTT

V gene: TRBV5-4
J gene: TRBJ1-2
clone size: few
D gene: NA
CDR3 protein: CASSLVTVTYGYTF
CDR3 DNA: TGTGCCAGCAGCTTGGTAACGGTTACCTATGGCTACACCTTC

V gene: TRBV15
J gene: TRBJ2-7
clone size: NA
D gene: NA
CDR3 protein: CATSRAGKPTYEQYF
CDR3 DNA: TGTGCCACCAGCAGAGCGGGGAAACCGACCTACGAGCAGTACTTC

V gene: TRBV9
J gene: TRBJ2-2
clone size: NA
D gene: TRBD1
CDR3 protein: CASAGTGTGELFF
CDR3 DNA: TGTGCCAGCGCCGGGACAGGGACCGGGGAGCTGTTTTTT